This TCR beta chain came from a study of T-cell memory formation after mild COVID-19 (TCRdb year 2021). Broadly, across the study: TCR sequence clusters from the two donors were found to be largely donor specific. In a couple of donors, T-cell clones that expanded and contracted after mild COVID-19 were followed by sequencing TCRalpha and TCRbeta repertoires longitudinally. The cohort was made up of two young adult volunteers, one female and one male, who were previously healthy.

Comments on this clonotype: The specificity of this receptor is unknown. Base qualities are missing; no much larger clone stands one base away.

What the research found in general, with its limitations: The study included only two mild cases, and larger cohorts that include severe cases with pre-infection samples were judged to be necessary. Some responding clones were detected in pre-infection memory, which suggested that pre-existing cross-reactive memory T cells had joined the SARS-CoV-2 response. Clones that contracted from day 15 to 85 showed balanced CD4/CD8 phenotypes, whereas a second wave of clones that expanded from day 15 to 37 leaned towards CD4+. Contracting CD4+ clones turned up mainly in the CM and EM memory subsets, whereas EMRA was where CD8+ clones were enriched. SARS-CoV-2 specificity was not confirmed for the second-wave clones peaking on day 37.

The data were produced on an Illumina NovaSeq 6000. TCRalpha and TCRbeta cDNA libraries were built by 5'RACE with constant-segment primers, adding sample barcodes and unique molecular identifiers. Trizol reagent was used to extract RNA from every sample. Libraries were amplified in two PCR steps, with a second sample barcode and Illumina TruSeq adapters added in the second step. The libraries were sequenced on an Illumina NovaSeq using 2 x 150 bp paired-end reads. Regarding the original processing steps: With migec v1.2.7, reads were demultiplexed and then collapsed into UMI-guided consensus sequences. Using mixcr v2.1.11, the UMI consensuses were aligned to TRA and TRB V and J templates and assembled into clonotypes. A clonotype was counted as expanded or contracted only when both edgeR and NoisET called the clonotype significant, with the noise models trained on biological replicates. For edgeR calls, the thresholds were a false discovery rate-adjusted p below 0.01 and a log2 fold-change of 1. As an exploratory analysis of dynamics, max-normalized trajectories of the 1000 most abundant clonotypes were examined with PCA combined with hierarchical clustering. Each responding clone was given a CD4 or CD8 phenotype based on the CD4+ and CD8+ repertoires, which had been sequenced separately. TCRdb reran the public reads through fastp at Q25 and MiXCR, keeping productive beta chains. For every CDR3 protein sequence, its rows merge into one entry that carries the most common genes and DNA. TCRdb, not the authors, supplied the V and J calls. Here the sample has 550,000 to 600,000 distinct CDR3 sequences; about a fifth occur a single time. The ten biggest clones cover 7% to 9% of the sample.

Reading the germline V gene gives CDR1 SGHVS and CDR2 FQNEAQ. The CDR3 sequence holds 13 residues, the cysteine and phenylalanine included. The read is trimmed to its CDR3 DNA, 39 bases read in frame from base 1. Between the V and J ends, shortened by 1 base and 7 bases respectively, the junction contains 10 bases. Ficoll-Paque density gradient centrifugation was used to isolate PBMCs. The rearranged segments are TRBV7-8 and TRBJ1-1, with the D gene not confidently named. This TCR derives from an adult woman who had mild COVID-19 (a few samples of this study predate the infection). The sample titles of this study are shuffled in the database, so cell type and time point are left out; the donor was told from shared clones. Sequencing was carried out using PBMCs or a T cell subset sorted from them (not recorded which). The DNA sequence is TGTGCCAGCAGCTTAGGTACCCTACTTGAAGCTTTCTTT. Its protein reads: CASSLGTLLEAFF.